Following are 8 T cell receptor beta chains from one sample sequenced in a study of long-term antiretroviral therapy in people with HIV. The assay, immunoSEQ v3.0, was run at survey level. Clones were sequenced by immunoSEQ multiplex PCR, and TCRdb holds only the in-frame ones, with some missing. Found here are fewer than 30,000 clones, around 84% of them singletons; the top ten hold 4.5% to 6%. Sample: unsorted PBMCs, taken 0.8 years after starting antiretroviral therapy. These receptor sequences come from a woman between 25 and 40 years old with HIV.

This chain connects TRBV6-1 to TRBJ1-4; 7 positions agree with TRBD1. The CDR3 totals 17 residues. In germline, CDR1 is MNHNS, CDR2 SASEGT. The V and J ends lost 4 bases and 2 bases, in that order; junction bases with no gene match: 10. This CDR3 is CASSGGRGRGTNEKLFF. The DNA for the CDR3 is TGTGCCAGCAGTGGGGGAAGGGGGCGGGGGACTAATGAAAAACTGTTTTTT.

V is TRBV9 and J is TRBJ2-2; D gene unclear. The germline CDR1 and CDR2 sequences are SGDLS and YYNGEE. The ends were cut back, 0 bases at V and 4 bases at J, with 13 bases in the middle. This CDR3 has 16 amino acids. CDR3 region: CASSVASGSSTGELFF. The CDR3 nucleotides read TGTGCCAGCAGCGTAGCTTCTGGGTCGAGCACCGGGGAGCTGTTTTTT.

The DNA of the CDR3 is TGTGCCAGCAGCTTAGGAGGTAGTATGAACACTGAAGCTTTCTTT. Encoded protein: CASSLGGSMNTEAFF. The chain carries TRBV11-3 and TRBJ1-1; D is unresolved. CDR1 and CDR2 from the germline V gene are SGHNT and YENEEA. Trimming stripped 1 base from V and 0 bases from J, with 9 bases between. The CDR3 is 15 residues long. Variable domain in full (rest from reference TRBV11-3 and TRBJ1-1): EAGVVQSPRYKIIEKKQPVAFWCNPISGHNTLYWYLQNLGQGPELLIRYENEEAVDDSQLPKDRFSAERLKGVDSTLKIQPAELGDSAVYLCASSLGGSMNTEAFFGQGTRLTVV.

The J gene is TRBJ1-1, the V gene TRBV5-1; TRBD1 might be the D (6 bases). V was cut by 0 bases and J by 3 bases, with 12 bases left in between. The CDR3 extends over 15 amino acids. Germline CDR1 reads SGHRS; CDR2 reads YFSETQ. The CDR3 here is CASSLAIGGHTEAFF. The CDR3 DNA is TGCGCCAGCAGCTTGGCCATCGGGGGGCACACTGAAGCTTTCTTT.

V usage is TRBV2 and J usage is TRBJ1-2; 7 bases line up with TRBD1. V trimming: 6 bases; J trimming: 2 bases; junction bases outside the gene matches: 6. Germline loops: CDR1 SNHLY, CDR2 FYNNEI. The CDR3 has 14 amino acids. The CDR3 DNA reads TGTGCCAGCAGCTCACAGGGGAAGAACTATGGCTACACCTTC. It translates to CASSSQGKNYGYTF.

The rearrangement joins TRBV19 to TRBJ1-5; D is uncertain. CDR1 and CDR2 from the germline V gene are LNHDA and SQIVND (reference sequence). The CDR3 loop spans 16 amino acids. V was shortened by 3 bases and J by 4 bases, with 16 bases between the two germline ends. CDR3 protein: CASSMSEGWGNQPQHF. CDR3 bases: TGTGCCAGTAGTATGTCGGAAGGGTGGGGAAATCAGCCCCAGCATTTT. Complete variable domain (other parts from reference TRBV19 and TRBJ1-5): DGGITQSPKYLFRKEGQNVTLSCEQNLNHDAMYWYRQDPGQGLRLIYYSQIVNDFQKGDIAEGYSVSREKKESFPLTVTSAQKNPTAFYLCASSMSEGWGNQPQHFGDGTRLSIL.

V is TRBV6-6 and J is TRBJ2-6; D unclear. Germline loops: CDR1 MNHNY, CDR2 SVGAGI (reference sequence). The V and J ends lost 6 bases and 4 bases respectively, with 10 bases between them. This CDR3 contains 14 residues. The CDR3: CASSPNLGANVLTF. DNA for the CDR3: TGTGCCAGCAGCCCCAACCTAGGGGCCAACGTCCTGACTTTC.

The chain is built from TRBV30 and TRBJ1-2; 7 bases align to TRBD1. CDR3 length: 13 residues. The junction had 2 bases not matched to a gene; V was cut back by 2 bases and J by 2 bases. Germline assignment: CDR1 GTSNPN and CDR2 SVGIG (reference sequence). The CDR3 region is CAWSPQGNYGYTF. CDR3 bases: TGTGCCTGGAGTCCACAGGGGAACTATGGCTACACCTTC.